Listed here is a single T cell receptor (beta chain). The antigen is undetermined. These data come from a study of chemoradiotherapy in HPV16-positive cancers. Over chemoradiotherapy, repertoires were sampled more than once. This CDR3 spans 13 amino acids. Germline loops: CDR1 MDHEN, CDR2 SYDVKM. V was cut by 6 bases and J by 1 base, with 9 bases left in between. Study-wide results and limits: Non-HPV-specific T cells did not expand in tumors during treatment, whereas candidate HPV-specific clones and E7-related motifs did. Functional assays defining HPV-specific T cells used only a couple of HPV16-positive patients.

The protocol was immunoSEQ multiplex PCR, while the TCRdb copy is restricted to in-frame clones and leaves out a portion. The profile shows around 13,000 clones, 60% to 80% of them singletons. The V call is TRBV28, the J call TRBJ1-2; a weak D match, TRBD1 (5 bases). The sequence came from a human donor with HPV-associated anogenital cancer. This material was obtained from a patient who underwent chemoradiotherapy. CDR3 loop: CASRRQGNYGYTF. DNA for the CDR3: TGTGCCAGCAGAAGGCAGGGTAACTATGGCTACACCTTC.